The clone carrying this T cell receptor (beta chain) was seen more than once but under ten times. Time point here: patch test 2, 6 weeks after DPC sensitization. Treatment meaning: therapeutic diphenylcyclopropenone sensitization with weekly scalp DPC. The CDR3 runs 15 residues. V lost 6 bases and J lost 6; bases outside the gene matches: 6. Germline V gene lookup returns CDR1 MNHEY and CDR2 SVGAGI. This record belongs to a study of human T cells and chemical hapten exposure. As for the study in general: There were weekly diphenylcyclopropenone doses to the scalp for patients throughout the approximately 24-week study.

Each CDR3 protein gets one entry after TCRdb re-called the RACE reads with MiXCR. The sample has about 54,000 distinct CDR3 sequences, about 10% seen once. The sequence came from a woman aged 50 to 60 with alopecia areata. Some clones in this sample may be carry-over from other donors' samples. The J gene is TRBJ1-6, the V gene TRBV6-5; 9 bases match TRBD1. The material was whole blood, obtained in connection with sensitization to the hapten diphenylcyclopropenone (DPC). CDR3 sequence: CASSETDRGNSPLHF. In DNA, the CDR3 is TGTGCCAGCAGCGAGACGGACAGGGGTAATTCACCCCTCCACTTT.